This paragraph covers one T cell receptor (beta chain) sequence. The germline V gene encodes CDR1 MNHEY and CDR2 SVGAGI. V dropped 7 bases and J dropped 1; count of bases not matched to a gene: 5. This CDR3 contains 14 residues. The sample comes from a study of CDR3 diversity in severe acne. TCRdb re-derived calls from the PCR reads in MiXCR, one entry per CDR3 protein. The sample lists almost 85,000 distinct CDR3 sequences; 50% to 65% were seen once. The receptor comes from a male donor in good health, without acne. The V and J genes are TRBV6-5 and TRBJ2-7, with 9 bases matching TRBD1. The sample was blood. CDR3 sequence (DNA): TGTGCCAGCAAACGGGACAGGGCTTCCTACGAGCAGTACTTC. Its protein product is CASKRDRASYEQYF.